These 8 T cell receptor beta chains were sequenced from one sample in a study of cytomegalovirus exposure and HLA in healthy donors. Profiled with immunoSEQ multiplex PCR; TCRdb holds only in-frame clones, not every one. The sample records about 73,000 clones, around 93% being singletons. Sequencing used PBMCs. The receptors come from a woman aged 18-29 years in good health and CMV-seronegative.

The V gene is TRBV27, the J gene TRBJ1-6; 9 positions match TRBD1. V trimming: 8 bases; J trimming: 10 bases; junction bases outside the gene matches: 6. The CDR3 loop spans 13 amino acids. The germline gives CDR1 MNHEY, CDR2 SMNVEV (reference sequence). Here the CDR3 DNA reads TGTGCCAGCCGGACAGGGGAGGTATCACCCCTCCACTTT. Protein sequence: CASRTGEVSPLHF.

This chain joins TRBV7-3 and TRBJ2-3, with a weak D call TRBD2 (6 bases). Trimming shortened V by 3 bases and J by 3 bases, and 10 bases separated the two germline ends. There are 14 residues in the CDR3. CDR1 SGHTA and CDR2 FQGTGA come from the germline V gene. Written as DNA, the CDR3 is TGTGCCAGCAGCTTCGGGGGTGAGACAGATACGCAGTATTTT. Protein: CASSFGGETDTQYF. Full variable domain (remainder filled in from reference TRBV7-3 and TRBJ2-3): GAGVSQTPSNKVTEKGKYVELRCDPISGHTALYWYRQSLGQGPEFLIYFQGTGAADDSGLPNDRFFAVRPEGSVSTLKIQRTERGDSAVYLCASSFGGETDTQYFGPGTRLTVL.

This chain uses TRBV5-4 with TRBJ2-1, with 12 positions matching TRBD2. The CDR3 has 17 residues. Germline V CDR1 and CDR2: SGHNT, YYREEE (reference sequence). Germline trimming cut 3 bases from V and 7 bases from J; bases unmatched to any gene: 11. In DNA, the CDR3 is TGTGCCAGCAGCTCGGGACTAGCGGGTAGCAGTTTAAATGAGCAGTTCTTC. Its translation: CASSSGLAGSSLNEQFF. Based on the CDR3 plus reference TRBV5-4 and TRBJ2-1, the full variable domain is ETGVTQSPTHLIKTRGQQVTLRCSSQSGHNTVSWYQQALGQGPQFIFQYYREEENGRGNFPPRFSGLQFPNYSSELNVNALELDDSALYLCASSSGLAGSSLNEQFFGPGTRLTVL.

This chain uses TRBV4-2 with TRBJ2-5; TRBD2 matches at 11 bases. This CDR3 is built from 16 residues. V shed 0 bases and J 3 bases; nucleotides not matched to a gene: 3. Per the germline V gene, CDR1 is LGHNA and CDR2 is YNFKEQ. In DNA, the CDR3 is TGTGCCAGCAGCCAAGACCCGGGACTAGCGGAAGAGACCCAGTACTTC. It specifies CASSQDPGLAEETQYF.

The V and J genes are TRBV27 and TRBJ2-7; 12 positions agree with TRBD2. V lost 4 bases and J lost 0; bases outside the gene matches: 4. The CDR3 covers 16 residues. Germline CDR1 and CDR2: MNHEY and SMNVEV (reference sequence). Here the CDR3 reads CASSSGLAGSSYEQYF. The DNA of the CDR3 is TGTGCCAGCAGTTCGGGACTAGCGGGCAGCTCCTACGAGCAGTACTTC.

The rearrangement uses TRBV7-9 and TRBJ1-2; 8 nucleotides line up with TRBD1. The CDR3 loop spans 15 amino acids. Per the germline V gene, CDR1 is SEHNR and CDR2 is FQNEAQ (reference sequence). J gave up 8 bases and V 0 bases, and 8 bases lay outside the gene matches. The CDR3: CASSLARGQGSGYTF. The CDR3 DNA reads TGTGCCAGCAGCTTAGCAAGAGGACAGGGTTCGGGCTACACCTTC.

This clone was seen a single time. The chain combines TRBV30 with TRBJ1-3; perhaps TRBD1 as D (6 bases). Per germline, CDR1 GTSNPN and CDR2 SVGIG (reference sequence). Trimming removed 1 base at V and 0 bases at J, with 10 bases between. The CDR3 runs 15 residues. CDR3: CAWSDRAYSGNTIYF. CDR3 bases: TGTGCCTGGAGTGACAGGGCCTACTCTGGAAACACCATATATTTT.

This clone was detected only once. The chain couples TRBV27 to TRBJ1-6; D may be TRBD1 (5 bases). CDR3 length: 14 residues. From germline, CDR1 is MNHEY and CDR2 SMNVEV (reference sequence). Trimming pared 7 bases from V and 4 bases from J, leaving 11 bases between. CDR3 protein: CASTFGGYNSPLHF. The DNA of the CDR3 is TGTGCCAGCACCTTCGGGGGTTATAATTCACCCCTCCACTTT.